Described below is a single T cell receptor (beta chain) sequence and its context. Just one base apart from a much larger clone, this may be a read error. The data stem from a study of blood T cells in healthy people across ages. Next came a second PCR, run for about 6 to 11 cycles, which used a sample-barcoded 5' primer along with a J-beta primer mix. Each cDNA was tagged by a template-switch adaptor containing 12 random nucleotides. Every sample gave at least 3 million paired-end reads containing CDR3. TCRdb re-called the 5' RACE reads through MiXCR, storing one row per CDR3 protein. The data contain 900,000 to 950,000 distinct CDR3 sequences, 29% of them singletons. The V end lost 6 bases, the J end lost 0 bases, and 13 bases lay between the germline ends. This CDR3 has 15 residues. The same sample was also used in a study of T cells of mothers and their children. That report notes: Related mother-child pairs shared marginally more repertoire than unrelated pairs, though not significantly.

Input material: blood. The sequence came from a woman between 40 and 55 years old in good health. The V gene is TRBV12-3 or TRBV12-4, the J gene TRBJ2-3, with D tentatively TRBD2 (7 bases). CDR3 region: CASRRGGVSTDTQYF. CDR3 in DNA: TGTGCCAGCAGGCGAGGGGGGGTGAGCACAGATACGCAGTATTTT.